This is a list of T cell receptor beta chains from one sample in a study of T cell clones after liver transplantation. The protocol was immunoSEQ multiplex PCR, while the TCRdb copy is restricted to in-frame clones and leaves out a portion. Among more than 65,000 clones listed, more than 90% were seen once. The source material was CD4+ T cells from blood, sampled before liver transplant. These receptors all stem from a human donor who received a liver transplant. Each CDR3 is given with its conserved first and last residue. The D gene is left open where the match is weak. Where a row states a size, it is once, few, many or the class of an expanded clone; other rows omit it.

TRBV4-1	.	TRBD2	TRBJ2-3	CASSQGSGRADTQYF	TGCGCCAGCAGCCAAGGTAGCGGGAGGGCAGATACGCAGTATTTT
TRBV5-1	.	.	TRBJ1-1	CASSLRQNTEAFF	TGCGCCAGCAGCTTGAGACAGAACACTGAAGCTTTCTTT
TRBV7-2	.	TRBD2	TRBJ2-3	CASSSHPSGRASVTDTQYF	TGTGCCAGCAGCTCCCACCCCAGCGGGAGGGCCTCGGTCACAGATACGCAGTATTTT
TRBV5-1	.	.	TRBJ1-4	CASSSLGVSNEKLFF	TGCGCCAGCAGCTCCCTTGGGGTCTCTAATGAAAAACTGTTTTTT
TRBV27	.	.	TRBJ1-2	CASRVDGTYGYTF	TGTGCCAGCCGGGTCGACGGGACGTATGGCTACACCTTC
TRBV10-3	.	TRBD2	TRBJ2-7	CASTPLAGTSYEQYF	TGTGCCTCAACCCCACTAGCGGGAACTTCCTACGAGCAGTACTTC
TRBV11-3	.	.	TRBJ2-7	CASSLLMASETYEQYF	TGTGCCAGCAGCTTACTAATGGCGAGCGAAACCTACGAGCAGTACTTC
TRBV30	.	.	TRBJ1-1	CAWSRQTNTEAFF	TGTGCCTGGAGTAGGCAGACGAACACTGAAGCTTTCTTT
TRBV2	.	.	TRBJ1-3	CASSEAISGNTIYF	TGTGCCAGCAGTGAAGCGATTTCTGGAAACACCATATATTTT
TRBV11-2	.	.	TRBJ2-1	CASSLFGSSNEQFF	TGTGCCAGCAGCTTGTTCGGGAGTAGTAATGAGCAGTTCTTC
TRBV2	few	.	TRBJ1-1	CASRAVRGTEAFF	TGTGCCAGCAGGGCCGTAAGAGGCACTGAAGCTTTCTTT
TRBV10-2	.	.	TRBJ1-2	CASRESYGYTF	TGCGCCAGCAGAGAGAGCTATGGCTACACCTTC
TRBV7-2	.	TRBD2	TRBJ2-1	CASSSETGGYNEQFF	TGTGCCAGCAGCTCAGAGACGGGGGGTTACAATGAGCAGTTCTTC
TRBV30	.	.	TRBJ1-4	CAWSVFSTKQNEKLFF	TGTGCCTGGAGTGTCTTCTCGACAAAACAAAATGAAAAACTGTTTTTT
TRBV23-1	once	.	TRBJ1-1	CASSHLGGWIYTEAFF	TGCGCCAGCAGTCACTTAGGGGGTTGGATCTACACTGAAGCTTTCTTT
TRBV11-2	.	.	TRBJ1-1	CASSLTVGGDTEAFF	TGTGCCAGCAGCTTAACGGTCGGGGGGGACACTGAAGCTTTCTTT
TRBV27	.	TRBD2	TRBJ2-3	CASSDWGGRASDTQYF	TGTGCCAGCAGTGATTGGGGCGGGAGGGCCTCAGATACGCAGTATTTT
TRBV2	.	.	TRBJ1-1	CASSESGVGTEAFF	TGTGCCAGCAGTGAATCGGGGGTAGGGACTGAAGCTTTCTTT
TRBV7-2	.	TRBD1	TRBJ1-5	CASSLFGQGQGNQPQHF	TGTGCCAGCAGCTTATTCGGACAGGGTCAAGGCAATCAGCCCCAGCATTTT
TRBV28	few	TRBD2	TRBJ2-1	CASSPLAGAIYNEQFF	TGTGCCAGCAGTCCTCTAGCGGGAGCTATCTACAATGAGCAGTTCTTC
TRBV5-4	.	.	TRBJ2-5	CASSLYQGKETQYF	TGTGCCAGCAGCTTATACCAGGGCAAAGAGACCCAGTACTTC
TRBV12-5	.	TRBD2	TRBJ2-1	CASGLFHRGLISYNEQFF	TGTGCTAGTGGTTTGTTCCACCGGGGACTAATCTCCTACAATGAGCAGTTCTTC
TRBV5-1	once	TRBD1	TRBJ2-2	CASSLGQVNTGELFF	TGCGCCAGCAGCCTGGGACAGGTTAACACCGGGGAGCTGTTTTTT
TRBV27	.	TRBD1	TRBJ2-6	CASSFRDSASGANVLTF	TGTGCCAGCAGTTTTCGGGACAGCGCCTCTGGGGCCAACGTCCTGACTTTC
TRBV6-5	.	.	TRBJ2-1	CASSYLPLGYNEQFF	TGTGCCAGCAGTTATCTACCGCTAGGCTACAATGAGCAGTTCTTC
TRBV7-9	.	TRBD1	TRBJ2-6	CASSFYRGSGANVLTF	TGTGCCAGCAGCTTCTACAGGGGATCTGGGGCCAACGTCCTGACTTTC
TRBV9	.	TRBD1	TRBJ1-2	CASSVEGAANYGYTF	TGTGCCAGCAGCGTAGAGGGGGCGGCTAACTATGGCTACACCTTC
TRBV6-1	.	.	TRBJ2-2	CASSERAVNRELFF	TGTGCCAGCAGTGAAAGGGCCGTAAATAGGGAGCTGTTTTTT
TRBV18	.	.	TRBJ1-3	CASSPGEAGNTIYF	TGTGCCAGCTCACCAGGGGAAGCTGGAAACACCATATATTTT
TRBV7-2	.	.	TRBJ1-1	CASSLLGSDTEAFF	TGTGCCAGCAGCTTATTAGGATCTGACACTGAAGCTTTCTTT
TRBV11-3	once	TRBD2	TRBJ2-3	CASSAGLAGLIDTQYF	TGTGCCAGCAGCGCGGGACTAGCGGGGCTTATAGATACGCAGTATTTT
TRBV7-8	.	.	TRBJ1-1	CASSRRENTEAFF	TGTGCCAGCAGTCGCAGGGAGAACACTGAAGCTTTCTTT
TRBV19	.	.	TRBJ2-7	CASSPVPDSYEQYF	TGTGCCAGTAGTCCTGTCCCGGACAGCTACGAGCAGTACTTC
TRBV5-1	.	TRBD2	TRBJ2-3	CASSSGLAESTDTQYF	TGCGCCAGCAGCTCAGGACTAGCGGAAAGCACAGATACGCAGTATTTT
TRBV5-4	once	TRBD1	TRBJ2-7	CASSLRTGDPYEQYF	TGTGCCAGCAGCCTCCGGACAGGGGACCCCTACGAGCAGTACTTC
TRBV5-6	.	TRBD2	TRBJ2-7	CASSLLTSGSDEQYF	TGTGCCAGCAGCCTACTGACTAGCGGGAGTGACGAGCAGTACTTC
TRBV4-2	.	.	TRBJ2-2	CASSQDLGQSTGELFF	TGTGCCAGCAGCCAAGATCTCGGGCAGAGCACCGGGGAGCTGTTTTTT
TRBV7-3	.	.	TRBJ2-3	CASSPGLFGDTQYF	TGTGCCAGCAGCCCTGGACTGTTCGGAGATACGCAGTATTTT
TRBV28	.	TRBD2	TRBJ2-3	CASSPGLAESTDTQYF	TGTGCCAGCAGTCCCGGACTAGCGGAATCCACAGATACGCAGTATTTT
TRBV5-5	.	TRBD1	TRBJ2-5	CASSLGTGQETQYF	TGTGCCAGCAGCTTGGGGACAGGACAAGAGACCCAGTACTTC
TRBV25-1	few	TRBD2	TRBJ2-7	CASSSTKTSGRYEQYF	TGTGCCAGCAGTTCTACAAAGACTAGCGGGAGGTACGAGCAGTACTTC
TRBV5-4	.	.	TRBJ2-6	CASSLVGTGANVLTF	TGTGCCAGCAGCTTGGTGGGCACTGGGGCCAACGTCCTGACTTTC